Listed below are T cell receptor beta chains from one sample, sequenced in a study of neoadjuvant nivolumab and ipilimumab in lung cancer. Profiling relied on immunoSEQ multiplex PCR, and the TCRdb table lists in-frame clones only, not all of them. The sample lists tens of thousands of clones, about 83% occurring once. The input for sequencing was tumor tissue, taken after neoadjuvant nivolumab, alone or with ipilimumab, at or shortly before surgery. Source of these receptors: an adult with non-small cell lung cancer. CDR3s include the opening cysteine and the closing phenylalanine or tryptophan. D genes are given only for firm matches. Clone size is given for some rows only: seen once, a few or many times, or a class if the clone is expanded.

d_gene,abundance,v_gene,j_gene,CDR3aa,CDR3nt
-,-,TRBV5-8,TRBJ1-1,CASSSTLGALAFF,TGTGCCAGCAGCTCAACGTTGGGGGCTTTGGCTTTCTTT
-,-,TRBV5-1,TRBJ2-2,CASSRRDQNTGELFF,TGCGCCAGCAGCCGGAGGGACCAAAACACCGGGGAGCTGTTTTTT
TRBD1,-,TRBV11-2,TRBJ2-7,CASSSWTGGRDEQYF,TGTGCCAGCAGCTCCTGGACAGGGGGCCGCGACGAGCAGTACTTC
-,-,TRBV7-9,TRBJ1-4,CASRGWDAREDEKLFF,TGTGCCAGCAGGGGCTGGGACGCTCGGGAGGATGAAAAACTGTTTTTT
-,-,TRBV10-3,TRBJ2-2,CAISELTNTGELFF,TGTGCCATCAGTGAGCTTACGAACACCGGGGAGCTGTTTTTT
-,-,TRBV5-4,TRBJ2-3,CASSFRSDTQYF,TGTGCCAGCAGCTTCCGGTCAGATACGCAGTATTTT
-,-,TRBV7-2,TRBJ2-3,CASSLVGTQYF,TGTGCCAGCAGCTTAGTCGGTACGCAGTATTTT
TRBD1,few,TRBV10-3,TRBJ1-2,CAISVGGWLHQGGYTF,TGTGCCATCAGTGTAGGGGGCTGGCTCCACCAGGGTGGCTACACCTTC
TRBD1,-,TRBV5-4,TRBJ1-1,CASSLPGTGNTEAFF,TGTGCCAGCAGCCTCCCCGGGACAGGGAACACTGAAGCTTTCTTT
-,-,TRBV21-1,TRBJ2-7,CASTTGPSYEQYF,TGTGCCAGCACCACAGGGCCCTCCTACGAGCAGTACTTC
-,-,TRBV10-1,TRBJ2-7,CASSAWRVTYEQYF,TGCGCCAGCAGTGCTTGGAGGGTGACCTACGAGCAGTACTTC
TRBD2,-,TRBV6-1,TRBJ2-7,CASSILTSGPYEQYF,TGTGCCAGCAGTATTTTGACTAGCGGCCCCTACGAGCAGTACTTC
TRBD1,-,TRBV7-9,TRBJ1-2,CASSWPKTGSDYGYTF,TGTGCCAGCAGCTGGCCCAAGACAGGGTCGGACTATGGCTACACCTTC
-,-,TRBV18,TRBJ1-4,CASSPIGGVDEKLFF,TGTGCCAGCTCACCAATTGGAGGGGTGGACGAAAAACTGTTTTTT
TRBD2,-,TRBV23-1,TRBJ2-7,CASSLTRGGRTYEQYF,TGCGCCAGCAGTCTCACTCGGGGGGGGAGGACCTACGAGCAGTACTTC
-,-,TRBV7-2,TRBJ1-2,CASSYDGNYGYTF,TGTGCCAGCAGCTACGACGGTAACTATGGCTACACCTTC
-,-,TRBV28,TRBJ1-5,CASSLDRNQPQHF,TGTGCCAGCAGTTTAGACAGAAATCAGCCCCAGCATTTT
-,-,TRBV11-2,TRBJ1-1,CASSETGGGNTEAFF,TGTGCCAGCAGCGAAACGGGTGGGGGAAACACTGAAGCTTTCTTT
TRBD1,-,TRBV29-1,TRBJ1-1,CSVHRGSNTEAFF,TGCAGCGTCCACAGGGGGTCTAACACTGAAGCTTTCTTT
-,-,TRBV6-1,TRBJ1-5,CASSEIQGGVQPQHF,TGTGCCAGCAGTGAAATCCAGGGTGGAGTCCAGCCCCAGCATTTT
-,large,TRBV5-4,TRBJ1-3,CASTTFGTSGNTIYF,TGTGCCAGCACCACCTTCGGGACCTCAGGAAACACCATATATTTT
-,-,TRBV5-1,TRBJ1-2,CASSLDSLNYGYTF,TGCGCCAGCAGCTTGGACTCACTAAACTATGGCTACACCTTC
TRBD2,-,TRBV6-6,TRBJ2-7,CASTSAGGYEQYF,TGTGCCAGCACCTCAGCGGGAGGATACGAGCAGTACTTC
-,once,TRBV28,TRBJ1-1,CAGVHTEAFF,TGTGCGGGCGTTCACACTGAAGCTTTCTTT
-,-,TRBV6-1,TRBJ1-3,CASSEGWGVGGNTIYF,TGTGCCAGCAGTGAAGGTTGGGGAGTAGGAGGAAACACCATATATTTT
-,-,TRBV7-2,TRBJ2-3,CASSLAVGPGSTDTQYF,TGTGCCAGCAGCTTAGCGGTAGGGCCCGGCAGCACAGATACGCAGTATTTT
TRBD1,once,TRBV5-6,TRBJ2-5,CASSLTGGRETQYF,TGTGCCAGCAGCTTGACAGGGGGCAGGGAGACCCAGTACTTC
-,-,TRBV5-1,TRBJ2-3,CASSLEGRVGTDTQYF,TGCGCCAGCAGCTTGGAGGGAAGGGTGGGCACAGATACGCAGTATTTT
TRBD1,-,TRBV29-1,TRBJ1-1,CSVEGDRGDTEAFF,TGCAGCGTTGAGGGAGACAGGGGGGACACTGAAGCTTTCTTT
TRBD2,few,TRBV7-9,TRBJ2-3,CASSLGLAGNTDTQYF,TGTGCCAGCAGCTTAGGACTAGCGGGGAACACAGATACGCAGTATTTT
-,-,TRBV30,TRBJ1-5,CAWSVGENGQPQHF,TGTGCCTGGAGTGTAGGGGAGAATGGTCAGCCCCAGCATTTT
TRBD2,-,TRBV12-5,TRBJ2-3,CASGNLAGFSTDTQYF,TGTGCTAGTGGAAACTTAGCGGGGTTCAGCACAGATACGCAGTATTTT
TRBD1,-,TRBV10-3,TRBJ2-6,CAISQRDRVSGANVLTF,TGTGCCATCAGCCAACGGGACAGGGTCTCTGGGGCCAACGTCCTGACTTTC
TRBD2,-,TRBV10-1,TRBJ2-3,CATPSGQSTQYF,TGCGCCACCCCTAGCGGGCAAAGTACGCAGTATTTT
-,-,TRBV9,TRBJ2-1,CASSAGPNNEQFF,TGTGCCAGCAGCGCAGGACCCAACAATGAGCAGTTCTTC
TRBD1,-,TRBV30,TRBJ1-6,CAIELGGQGNSPLHF,TGTGCAATTGAGCTTGGGGGACAGGGTAATTCACCCCTCCACTTT
-,-,TRBV18,TRBJ2-5,CASSPQETQYF,TGTGCCAGCTCACCCCAAGAGACCCAGTACTTC
-,few,TRBV9,TRBJ1-1,CASSPQHRDVTEAFF,TGTGCCAGCAGCCCGCAACACCGGGACGTTACTGAAGCTTTCTTT
-,-,TRBV5-1,TRBJ2-3,CASSLEGRSTDTQYF,TGCGCCAGCAGCTTGGAGGGACGAAGCACAGATACGCAGTATTTT
-,-,TRBV27,TRBJ1-6,CASTKTGSPLHF,TGTGCCAGCACCAAGACCGGGTCACCCCTCCACTTT
-,-,TRBV2,TRBJ2-2,CASSLAGDNTGELFF,TGTGCCAGCAGTCTGGCCGGAGACAACACCGGGGAGCTGTTTTTT
-,-,TRBV27,TRBJ1-3,CASSSADTRHTIYF,TGTGCCAGCAGTTCCGCCGACACTCGGCACACCATATATTTT
-,-,TRBV18,TRBJ1-4,CASSPQAFNEKLFF,TGTGCCAGCTCACCACAGGCCTTCAATGAAAAACTGTTTTTT
TRBD2,-,TRBV9,TRBJ2-3,CASSVRGLAGGTDTQYF,TGTGCCAGCAGCGTACGTGGGCTAGCGGGAGGCACAGATACGCAGTATTTT
-,-,TRBV5-4,TRBJ2-7,CASSLKGDREQYF,TGTGCCAGCAGCTTAAAGGGCGATAGGGAGCAGTACTTC
-,-,TRBV25-1,TRBJ1-1,CASSELGGRRDTEAFF,TGTGCCAGCAGTGAACTGGGGGGGCGTAGAGACACTGAAGCTTTCTTT
-,-,TRBV7-2,TRBJ1-5,CASSLGSGIDQPQHF,TGTGCCAGCAGCTTAGGTTCAGGGATAGACCAGCCCCAGCATTTT
-,-,TRBV21-1,TRBJ2-1,CATNNEGENLAGSAFEQFF,TGTGCCACCAATAATGAGGGGGAGAATCTAGCGGGGTCCGCATTCGAGCAGTTCTTC
-,-,TRBV2,TRBJ1-5,CASSLPLSNQPQHF,TGTGCCAGCAGCCTGCCCCTTAGCAATCAGCCCCAGCATTTT
TRBD2,-,TRBV18,TRBJ2-2,CASSRTSANTGELFF,TGTGCCAGCTCTCGGACTAGCGCGAACACCGGGGAGCTGTTTTTT
TRBD2,-,TRBV7-2,TRBJ2-3,CASRPGGGPADTQYF,TGTGCCAGCAGACCCGGGGGGGGGCCTGCAGATACGCAGTATTTT
TRBD1,-,TRBV6-5,TRBJ1-4,CASSPALGQGEFF,TGTGCCAGCAGCCCGGCCCTCGGACAGGGGGAATTTTTT
-,-,TRBV23-1,TRBJ2-7,CASSQLPGRYEQYF,TGCGCCAGCAGTCAATTACCCGGCCGGTACGAGCAGTACTTC
-,-,TRBV2,TRBJ1-4,CASSEFGGLNEKLFF,TGTGCCAGCAGTGAATTCGGGGGGTTAAATGAAAAACTGTTTTTT